This paragraph reports one TCR beta chain. Trimming cost V 7 bases and J 4 bases; bases outside gene matches: 7. CDR3 length: 14 amino acids. Germline CDR1 is SNHLY and CDR2 is FYNNEI. The data are from a study of blood T cell repertoires in COVID-19. On the study more broadly: The United States, Italy and Spain supplied acute and convalescent COVID-19 samples.

Original analysis: Using reference gene primer amplification, nucleated cell counts were estimated. Some clones are missing from TCRdb's copy, which holds only in-frame ones; the method was immunoSEQ multiplex PCR. That table is the source of V, J and clone size, and D and trimming were worked out from the DNA. Counted here are about 220,000 clones, 83% occurring once; the ten biggest clones make up about 2.3%. This chain joins TRBV2 and TRBJ2-1; 7 bases fit TRBD1. Input material: peripheral blood. This TCR came from a woman aged 35 to 49 with active or convalescent COVID-19. DNA of the CDR3: TGTGCCAGCACCCCGGGACAGAGATACAATGAGCAGTTCTTC. Translated, it gives CASTPGQRYNEQFF.